This T cell receptor beta chain is from a study of control samples from healthy donors and cancer patients. This table comes from immunoSEQ multiplex PCR, and its TCRdb copy is limited to in-frame clones, with some not included. The table has tens of thousands of clones, 90% seen once; the top ten hold about 4%. CDR1 is LGHDT, CDR2 YNNKEL, per germline (reference sequence). The CDR3 extends over 17 amino acids. V dropped 0 bases and J dropped 0 bases, with 13 bases sitting between them. This chain links TRBV3-1 (or the pseudogene TRBV3-2) with TRBJ2-3, with D tentatively TRBD2 (6 bases). The source is a young woman in good health. The sequenced sample was blood. The CDR3 loop is CASSQDAGLRSTDTQYF. In nucleotides, the CDR3 is TGTGCCAGCAGCCAAGATGCGGGGCTACGGAGCACAGATACGCAGTATTTT.